This entry lists 20 T cell receptor beta chains sequenced from one sample in a study of Ad26.COV2.S vaccination and SARS-CoV-2 variants. Treatment described: around 19 received Ad26.COV2.S at low or high dose, single or two shots; 5 received placebo; per-sample allocation not given. Each sample was drawn 63 days after the first injection (of vaccine or placebo). Repertoires were generated with immunoSEQ multiplex PCR, while TCRdb's copy carries only in-frame clones and drops some. Here the sample spans some 250,000 clones, approximately 87% being singletons. This specimen was peripheral blood, taken in a trial of Ad26.COV2.S vaccine versus placebo. The receptors originated from a person between 18 and 60 years old who received the Ad26.COV2.S COVID-19 vaccine or a placebo.

V is TRBV27 and J is TRBJ2-1; D remains ambiguous. V lost 10 bases, J lost 0 bases, and 10 bases lay in between. In germline, CDR1 is MNHEY, CDR2 SMNVEV (reference sequence). The CDR3 has 13 amino acids. The CDR3 DNA sequence: TGTGCCATCGGCGTAAGCTCCTACAATGAGCAGTTCTTC. Encoded protein: CAIGVSSYNEQFF.

V and J are TRBV29-1 and TRBJ1-1; TRBD1 matches 8 bases. This CDR3 is built from 13 residues. CDR1 is SQVTM, CDR2 ANQGSEA, per germline. With 2 bases clipped from V and 4 bases from J, the junction kept 3 bases outside the gene matches. The CDR3: CSVETGQGTEAFF. The CDR3 coding sequence is TGCAGCGTTGAAACAGGACAGGGCACTGAAGCTTTCTTT.

The rearrangement joins TRBV27 to TRBJ2-7; D is ambiguous. This CDR3 has 12 residues. Per germline, CDR1 MNHEY and CDR2 SMNVEV (reference sequence). Trimming took 10 bases from V and 1 from J, leaving 11 bases between them. The CDR3: CATKVGSYEQYF. The CDR3 DNA reads TGTGCCACAAAAGTGGGTTCCTACGAGCAGTACTTC.

V usage is TRBV28 and J usage is TRBJ2-6; 10 nucleotides match TRBD1. CDR3 length: 15 amino acids. V lost 8 bases to trimming and J lost 2 bases; unmatched junction nucleotides: 3. Germline loops: CDR1 MDHEN, CDR2 SYDVKM. The CDR3 reads CASQTGGTGANVLTF. Here the CDR3 DNA reads TGTGCCAGCCAGACAGGGGGCACTGGGGCCAACGTCCTGACTTTC. The full variable domain, rest sourced from reference TRBV28 and TRBJ2-6, is DVKVTQSSRYLVKRTGEKVFLECVQDMDHENMFWYRQDPGLGLRLIYFSYDVKMKEKGDIPEGYSVSREKKERFSLILESASTNQTSMYLCASQTGGTGANVLTFGAGSRLTVL.

This chain joins TRBV6-6 and TRBJ2-7; D remains ambiguous. V was pared by 0 bases and J by 5 bases, with 14 bases between. CDR1 MNHNY and CDR2 SVGAGI come from the germline V gene (reference sequence). CDR3 length: 15 amino acids. The CDR3 protein is CASSYSGSNADEQYF. The DNA for the CDR3 is TGTGCCAGCAGTTACTCTGGGTCTAACGCCGACGAGCAGTACTTC.

Here the CDR3 DNA reads TGTGCCAGCAGTTACAGAGACACCACTGAAGCTTTCTTT. Its protein product is CASSYRDTTEAFF. The chain carries TRBV6-5 and TRBJ1-1, with D hard to call. V was shortened by 2 bases and J by 4 bases, with 8 bases between the two germline ends. The germline CDR1 and CDR2 sequences are MNHEY and SVGAGI. The CDR3 sequence is 13 residues long.

This clone rates as medium-sized (0.01 to 0.1%). V and J are TRBV21-1 and TRBJ1-2; the D segment call TRBD1 is taken from the table without a DNA check. TRBV21-1 is recorded as a pseudogene. The CDR3 loop spans 18 amino acids. CDR3 sequence: CASSKGARDTNPPYGYTF. CDR3 sequence (DNA): TGTGCCAGCAGCAAAGGCGCACGAGACACCAACCCCCCGTATGGCTACACCTTC.

This clone occurred once. The rearrangement uses TRBV3-1 (or the pseudogene TRBV3-2) and TRBJ2-4, with a tentative D call TRBD2 (7 bases). Germline V CDR1 and CDR2: LGHDT, YNNKEL (reference sequence). The V end lost 6 bases, the J end lost 0 bases, and 18 bases lay between the germline ends. The CDR3 totals 17 residues. As DNA, the CDR3 is TGTGCCAGCAGTCCAATGGCGGGGGCCCCAGCCAAAAACATTCAGTACTTC. Residues: CASSPMAGAPAKNIQYF.

As DNA, the CDR3 is TGTGCCAGCAGCAACGGACCGTCGGACACTGAAGCTTTCTTT. It yields the protein CASSNGPSDTEAFF. The V gene is TRBV11-3, the J gene TRBJ1-1; D remains unclear. Germline V gene data show CDR1 as SGHNT and CDR2 as YENEEA. Trimming cost V 5 bases and J 3 bases, with 13 bases left between them. The CDR3 is 14 amino acids.

This chain joins TRBV18 and TRBJ2-5, with D perhaps assigned TRBD1 or TRBD2 (5 bases each). Trimming pared 4 bases from V and 2 bases from J, leaving 14 bases between. From germline, CDR1 is KGHSH and CDR2 LQKENI. This CDR3 region has 15 residues. CDR3 bases: TGTGCCAGCTCACTAAATCCGGGACGGCAAGAGACCCAGTACTTC. Its protein product is CASSLNPGRQETQYF.

Only one count was recorded for this clone. Other DNA sequences from this sample encode an identical CDR3 as well. The V call is TRBV5-6, the J call TRBJ2-1; D gene ambiguous. There are 15 residues in the CDR3. The germline V gene encodes CDR1 SGHDT and CDR2 YYEEEE. V was pared by 0 bases and J by 0 bases, with 7 bases between. CDR3 DNA sequence: TGTGCCAGCAGCTTGGGCGGCAGCTCCTACAATGAGCAGTTCTTC. Its translation: CASSLGGSSYNEQFF. The variable domain in full, completed from reference TRBV5-6 and TRBJ2-1, reads DAGVTQSPTHLIKTRGQQVTLRCSPKSGHDTVSWYQQALGQGPQFIFQYYEEEERQRGNFPDRFSGHQFPNYSSELNVNALLLGDSALYLCASSLGGSSYNEQFFGPGTRLTVL.

The chain links TRBV6-1 to TRBJ1-2; D is unresolved. There are 13 residues in the CDR3. Trimming removed 1 base at V and 4 bases at J, with 7 bases between. Germline assignment: CDR1 MNHNS and CDR2 SASEGT. CDR3 coding DNA: TGTGCCAGCAGTGAAGGTTCTCCCTATGGCTACACCTTC. Translation: CASSEGSPYGYTF.

The V gene is TRBV18, the J gene TRBJ2-7, with a possible D match to TRBD2 (7 bases). The CDR3 covers 17 residues. Germline loops: CDR1 KGHSH, CDR2 LQKENI. Trimming shortened V by 3 bases and J by 2 bases, and 20 bases separated the two germline ends. Here the CDR3 DNA reads TGTGCCAGCTCACCGGGGCGACGGGGGGCGGTAACCTACGAGCAGTACTTC. Translating gives CASSPGRRGAVTYEQYF.

The chain recombines TRBV20-1 with TRBJ1-6; D is unclear. This CDR3 comprises 15 residues. Germline CDR1 and CDR2: DFQATT and SNEGSKA (reference sequence). V dropped 3 bases and J dropped 0 bases, with 9 bases sitting between them. The CDR3 DNA reads TGCAGTGCTAGTTGGGAGAGCTCCTATAATTCACCCCTCCACTTT. As protein: CSASWESSYNSPLHF.

This chain links TRBV6-2 or TRBV6-3 with TRBJ2-7, with D hard to call. V was trimmed by 0 bases and J by 2 bases, leaving 2 bases between them. The CDR3 spans 12 residues. The germline CDR1 and CDR2 sequences are MNHEY and SVGEGT. The CDR3 sequence: CASSYSTYEQYF. In nucleotides, the CDR3 is TGTGCCAGCAGTTACTCTACCTACGAGCAGTACTTC.

The chain links TRBV3-1 (or the pseudogene TRBV3-2) to TRBJ1-2; D is unclear. There are 14 residues in the CDR3. CDR1 and CDR2 from the germline V gene are LGHDT and YNNKEL (reference sequence). Trimming pared 1 base from V and 9 bases from J, leaving 15 bases between. The DNA of the CDR3 is TGTGCCAGCAGCCAAGTTTCCCAAAGGATCCGCTACACCTTC. It yields the protein CASSQVSQRIRYTF.

This clone was picked up one time. V usage is TRBV2 and J usage is TRBJ2-5, with TRBD1 matching over 7 bases. The CDR3 sequence is 12 residues long. Germline V gene data show CDR1 as SNHLY and CDR2 as FYNNEI. J was trimmed by 4 bases and V by 7 bases; bases with no gene match: 3. As DNA, the CDR3 is TGTGCCAGCAAAGCAGGGGGAGAGACCCAGTACTTC. Protein sequence: CASKAGGETQYF.

The chain carries TRBV3-1 (or the pseudogene TRBV3-2) and TRBJ2-1; 12 bases match TRBD2. The CDR3 contains 14 residues. With 6 bases clipped from V and 10 bases from J, the junction kept 7 bases outside the gene matches. Germline assignment: CDR1 LGHDT and CDR2 YNNKEL (reference sequence). The CDR3 coding sequence is TGTGCCAGCAGGGATACTAGCGGGGGGCGGGAGCAGTTCTTC. This translates into CASRDTSGGREQFF.

The gene calls are TRBV5-6 and TRBJ2-7; a weak D match, TRBD1 (5 bases). The germline V gene has CDR1 SGHDT and CDR2 YYEEEE. The germline V and J ends were trimmed by 0 bases and 6 bases, with 13 bases remaining between them. This CDR3 has 14 residues. The CDR3 DNA reads TGTGCCAGCAGCTTGGTCGCAGGGATCGGCGAGCAGTACTTC. Amino acid sequence: CASSLVAGIGEQYF. Combining the CDR3 with reference TRBV5-6 and TRBJ2-7 gives the whole variable domain DAGVTQSPTHLIKTRGQQVTLRCSPKSGHDTVSWYQQALGQGPQFIFQYYEEEERQRGNFPDRFSGHQFPNYSSELNVNALLLGDSALYLCASSLVAGIGEQYFGPGTRLTVT.

V is TRBV4-1 and J is TRBJ1-5; 10 nucleotides agree with TRBD1. The CDR3 extends over 17 amino acids. V shed 5 bases, J shed 5 bases, and the junction held 12 bases outside the gene matches. The germline CDR1 and CDR2 sequences are MGHRA and YSYEKL. The CDR3 DNA reads TGCGCCAGCAGCTCTAGACAGGGGGCCAGGAGGGATCAGCCCCAGCATTTT. This sequence encodes CASSSRQGARRDQPQHF.